This T cell receptor beta chain was sequenced in a study of beta chain features in type 1 diabetes. Study observations and caveats: At VDJ recombination sites, type 1 diabetes patients had fewer insertions and more deleted nucleotides. In every one of the four CD4+ subsets, TCRB CDR3s were moderately but significantly shorter in Type 1 diabetes patients. A potential influence of HLA type upon TCRB rearrangement remained unresolved herein.

Sequenced material consisted of expressed TCRB transcripts (all of the isolated RNA was reverse transcribed). Generated by immunoSEQ multiplex PCR, the TCRdb table keeps only in-frame clones and is missing some. The sample includes around 150,000 clones, 6.5% to 10% of them seen just once. CDR1 and CDR2 from the germline V gene are LNHDA and SQIVND (reference sequence). V lost 8 bases, J lost 5 bases, and 13 bases stayed unmatched. The CDR3 runs to 15 residues. Comment on this clone: Its antigen is undetermined.

This TCR was sampled from a woman between 18 and 29 years old with type 1 diabetes. Material for sequencing was central memory CD4+ T cells from blood. This sequence joins TRBV19 and TRBJ2-7, with 9 bases that match TRBD1. The CDR3 bases are TGTGCCAGTGCCGGAATTACAGGGGGCTTGCACGAGCAGTACTTC. Protein sequence: CASAGITGGLHEQYF.